Listed here are 12 T cell receptor beta chains from one sample, sequenced in a study of brain metastases from non-small cell lung cancer. The table came from immunoSEQ multiplex PCR; TCRdb's copy has only in-frame clones and leaves some out. Of 2,000 to 2,500 clones listed, 80% are singletons. Sequencing input: tumor-adjacent normal tissue. The receptors originated from a donor at least 40 years old with non-small cell lung cancer.

Comments on this clone: Sequence at one end of the junction differs from germline and may be a read error. V and J are TRBV27 and TRBJ2-7, with 11 bases identical to TRBD2. The CDR3 contains 16 residues. Germline-derived CDR1 and CDR2 are MNHEY and SMNVEV (reference sequence). CDR3 in DNA: TGTGCCAGCAGTTCCGGCCGACTAGCGGGGTTTAACGAGCAATACTTC. It translates to CASSSGRLAGFNEQYF.

The chain links TRBV18 to TRBJ1-1; D might be TRBD1 (5 bases). The ends were cut back, 1 base at V and 4 bases at J, with 7 bases in the middle. In germline, CDR1 is KGHSH, CDR2 LQKENI. This CDR3 comprises 13 residues. The CDR3 bases are TGTGCCAGCTCACCACTGGGGGTCACTGAAGCTTTCTTT. Translation: CASSPLGVTEAFF.

CDR3 in amino acids: CASSPERGSYNEQFF. The CDR3 DNA is TGTGCCAGCAGCCCAGAGAGAGGGTCCTACAATGAGCAGTTCTTC. The chain employs TRBV2 and TRBJ2-1, with a weak D call TRBD2 (5 bases). Germline V gene sequence: CDR1 SNHLY, CDR2 FYNNEI. This CDR3 is 15 amino acids long. Trimming cost V 6 bases and J 1 base, with 13 bases left between them. The variable domain in full, completed from reference TRBV2 and TRBJ2-1, reads EPEVTQTPSHQVTQMGQEVILRCVPISNHLYFYWYRQILGQKVEFLVSFYNNEISEKSEIFDDQFSVERPDGSNFTLKIRSTKLEDSAMYFCASSPERGSYNEQFFGPGTRLTVL.

The chain has TRBV14 and TRBJ2-3; D uncertain. The CDR3 spans 16 residues. Germline V lookup: CDR1 SGHDN, CDR2 FVKESK. Trimming shortened V by 0 bases and J by 0 bases, and 10 bases separated the two germline ends. The CDR3 DNA reads TGTGCCAGCAGCCAAGAGGGCCAGGCTAGCACAGATACGCAGTATTTT. It is translated as CASSQEGQASTDTQYF.

The chain links TRBV3-1 (or the pseudogene TRBV3-2) to TRBJ2-1; 7 bases agree with TRBD2. This CDR3 region has 13 residues. With 4 bases clipped from V and 10 bases from J, the junction kept 7 bases outside the gene matches. Germline CDR1 reads LGHDT; CDR2 reads YNNKEL (reference sequence). CDR3 sequence reads: CASSLPAGWEQFF. Here the CDR3 DNA reads TGTGCCAGCAGCCTTCCAGCGGGGTGGGAGCAGTTCTTC.

This clone was observed a few times. This chain uses TRBV10-1 with TRBJ2-5; D perhaps matches TRBD2 (6 bases). CDR1 is WNHNN and CDR2 is SYGVQD in the germline V gene (reference sequence). The CDR3 contains 13 residues. Trimming took 3 bases from V and 7 from J, leaving 12 bases between them. CDR3: CASSDGVGGTQYF. CDR3 in DNA: TGCGCCAGCAGTGACGGCGTGGGGGGGACCCAGTACTTC.

This clone was picked up a small number of times. This chain joins TRBV2 and TRBJ1-6, with D tentatively TRBD1 (5 bases). Germline CDR1 SNHLY, CDR2 FYNNEI. Trimming left V 8 bases short and J 8 bases short, with 10 bases between. The length of the CDR3 is 12 residues. DNA of the CDR3: TGTGCCAGCGCAGGGAATGATTCACCCCTCCACTTT. Amino acid sequence: CASAGNDSPLHF.

The genes are TRBV27 and TRBJ2-7, with 10 nucleotides matching TRBD2. The CDR3 sequence is 14 residues long. The V gene's germline CDR1 is MNHEY and CDR2 SMNVEV (reference sequence). Trimming took 5 bases from V and 3 from J; bases not matched to a gene: 4. The CDR3 loop reads CASSALAGNYEQYF. For the CDR3, the DNA is TGTGCCAGCAGTGCACTAGCGGGGAACTACGAGCAGTACTTC.

V is TRBV20-1 and J is TRBJ2-1; TRBD2 is a possible D gene (5 bases). V lost 6 bases, J lost 13 bases, and 16 bases lay in between. Germline V gene sequence: CDR1 DFQATT, CDR2 SNEGSKA (reference sequence). The CDR3 consists of 11 residues. CDR3 bases: TGCAGTGCCCAACCCGGGGAGTCTCAGTTCTTC. Translation: CSAQPGESQFF.

The rearrangement uses TRBV3-1 (or the pseudogene TRBV3-2) and TRBJ1-4; 7 bases fit TRBD1. The CDR3 extends over 15 amino acids. Germline CDR1 reads LGHDT; CDR2 reads YNNKEL (reference sequence). J was trimmed by 8 bases and V by 2 bases; bases with no gene match: 8. The CDR3 here is CASSQTGQLGEKLFF. The CDR3 DNA reads as TGTGCCAGCAGCCAAACGGGACAGTTAGGGGAAAAACTGTTTTTT.

The genes are TRBV11-3 and TRBJ2-3, with 9 bases aligning to TRBD1. The CDR3 has 15 residues. J was trimmed by 3 bases and V by 3 bases; bases with no gene match: 4. Germline V lookup: CDR1 SGHNT, CDR2 YENEEA. CDR3 bases: TGTGCCAGCAGCTTGGGACAGGGTTTAACAGATACGCAGTATTTT. The encoded protein is CASSLGQGLTDTQYF.

In its sample, this clone was seen once. The chain couples TRBV18 to TRBJ1-1; 9 positions match TRBD1. Germline CDR1 and CDR2: KGHSH and LQKENI. Trimming cost V 3 bases and J 8 bases; bases outside gene matches: 7. The CDR3 sequence is 14 residues long. CDR3 in DNA: TGTGCCAGCTCACCCCGCCGGGACAGGGAAGAAGCTTTCTTT. The encoded protein is CASSPRRDREEAFF.